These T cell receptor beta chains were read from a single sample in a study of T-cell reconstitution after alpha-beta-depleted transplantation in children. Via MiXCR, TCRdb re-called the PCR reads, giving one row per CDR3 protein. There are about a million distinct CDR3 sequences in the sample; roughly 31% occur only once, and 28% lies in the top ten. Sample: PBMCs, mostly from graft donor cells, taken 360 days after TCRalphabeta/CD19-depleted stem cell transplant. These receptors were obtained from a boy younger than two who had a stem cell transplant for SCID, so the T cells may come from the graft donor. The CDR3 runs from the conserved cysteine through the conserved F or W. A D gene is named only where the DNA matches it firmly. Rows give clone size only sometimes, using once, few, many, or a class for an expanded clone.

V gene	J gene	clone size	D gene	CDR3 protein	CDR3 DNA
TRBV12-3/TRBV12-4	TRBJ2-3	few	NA	CASSFYRADTQYF	TGTGCCAGCAGTTTTTACAGGGCAGATACGCAGTATTTT
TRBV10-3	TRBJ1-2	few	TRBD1	CAISFGQGGTNYGYTF	TGTGCCATCAGTTTCGGACAGGGAGGGACTAACTATGGCTACACCTTC
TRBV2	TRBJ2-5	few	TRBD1	CASRGGRGTTDQETQYF	TGTGCCAGCCGAGGGGGCAGGGGGACCACCGATCAAGAGACCCAGTACTTC
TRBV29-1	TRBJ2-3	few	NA	CSVDPDTDTQYF	TGCAGCGTTGATCCCGACACAGATACGCAGTATTTT
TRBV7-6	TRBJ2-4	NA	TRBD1	CASSQSDRGRRNIQYF	TGTGCCAGCAGCCAAAGCGACAGGGGGCGACGAAACATTCAGTACTTC
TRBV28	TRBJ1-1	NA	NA	CASSTRQFEAFF	TGTGCCAGCAGTACTAGACAGTTCGAAGCTTTCTTT
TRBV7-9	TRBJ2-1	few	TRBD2	CASSSLAGGFDEQFF	TGTGCCAGCAGCTCCTTAGCGGGGGGGTTCGATGAGCAGTTCTTC
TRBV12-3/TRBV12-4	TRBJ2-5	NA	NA	CASSLVQISETQYF	TGTGCCAGCAGTTTAGTCCAGATTTCGGAGACCCAGTACTTC
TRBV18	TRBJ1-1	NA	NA	CASSAGRGMNTEAFF	TGTGCCAGCTCAGCAGGGCGGGGGATGAACACTGAAGCTTTCTTT
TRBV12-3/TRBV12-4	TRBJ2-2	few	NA	CASSLGFANTGELFF	TGTGCCAGCTCCTTGGGCTTTGCGAACACCGGGGAGCTGTTTTTT
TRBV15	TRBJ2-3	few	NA	CATSRDADTQYF	TGTGCCACCAGCAGAGATGCAGATACGCAGTATTTT
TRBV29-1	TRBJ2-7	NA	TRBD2	CSVGGYPGLGSYEQYF	TGCAGCGTCGGAGGGTATCCGGGACTAGGGTCCTACGAGCAGTACTTC
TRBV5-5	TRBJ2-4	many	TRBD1	CASSLGGQGRNIQYF	TGTGCCAGCAGCTTGGGAGGACAGGGCCGCAACATTCAGTACTTC
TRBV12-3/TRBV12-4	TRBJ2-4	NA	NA	CASSDPGLLAKNIQYF	TGTGCCAGCAGTGATCCGGGACTCCTAGCCAAAAACATTCAGTACTTC
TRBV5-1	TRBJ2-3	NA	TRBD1	CASSPGTGPSTDTQYF	TGCGCCAGCAGCCCCGGGACAGGTCCGAGCACAGATACGCAGTATTTT
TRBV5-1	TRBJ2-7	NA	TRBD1	CASSTRDRATEQYF	TGCGCCAGCAGCACCCGGGACAGGGCTACCGAGCAGTACTTC
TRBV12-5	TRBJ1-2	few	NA	CASGLDRPQGYGYTF	TGTGCTAGTGGTCTCGATCGACCCCAGGGGTATGGCTACACCTTC
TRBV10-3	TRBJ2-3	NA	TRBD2	CAISERASGGTSTDTQYF	TGTGCCATCAGTGAAAGGGCTAGCGGGGGGACTAGCACAGATACGCAGTATTTT
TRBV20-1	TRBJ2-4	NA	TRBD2	CSAGGGTSGRLAKNIQYF	TGCAGTGCTGGGGGAGGGACTAGCGGGAGATTAGCCAAAAACATTCAGTACTTC
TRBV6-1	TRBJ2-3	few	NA	CASRDPRGPNTDTQYF	TGTGCCAGCAGAGATCCGCGGGGGCCCAACACAGATACGCAGTATTTT
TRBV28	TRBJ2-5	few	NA	CASSQQTRGQETQYF	TGTGCCAGCAGCCAACAGACAAGGGGCCAAGAGACCCAGTACTTC
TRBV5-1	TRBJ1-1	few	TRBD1	CASSYGQGYYTEAFF	TGCGCCAGCAGCTACGGACAGGGGTACTACACTGAAGCTTTCTTT
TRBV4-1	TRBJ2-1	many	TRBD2	CASSQDGERGIIYEQFF	TGCGCCAGCAGCCAAGATGGTGAGCGGGGGATCATCTATGAGCAGTTCTTC
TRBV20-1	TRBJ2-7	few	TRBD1	CSLNRQGVREQYF	TGCAGCCTCAACCGACAGGGAGTTCGCGAGCAGTACTTC
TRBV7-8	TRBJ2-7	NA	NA	CASSLAAQVNYEQYF	TGTGCCAGCAGCTTAGCTGCGCAGGTAAACTACGAGCAGTACTTC
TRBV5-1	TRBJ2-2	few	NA	CASSLTNGNTGELFF	TGCGCCAGCAGCTTAACGAACGGGAACACCGGGGAGCTGTTTTTT
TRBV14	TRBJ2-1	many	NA	CASSPFDSYNEQFF	TGTGCCAGCAGCCCATTTGACAGTTACAATGAGCAGTTCTTC
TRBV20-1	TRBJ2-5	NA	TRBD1	CSAGGTGWETQYF	TGCAGTGCTGGGGGGACAGGTTGGGAGACCCAGTACTTC
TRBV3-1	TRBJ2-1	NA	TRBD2	CASSQVWSSGGSSYNEQFF	TGTGCCAGCAGCCAAGTATGGTCCAGCGGGGGGAGCTCCTACAATGAGCAGTTCTTC
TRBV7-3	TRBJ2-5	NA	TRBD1	CASSPTDRAGETQYF	TGTGCCAGCAGCCCGACAGACAGGGCGGGAGAGACCCAGTACTTC
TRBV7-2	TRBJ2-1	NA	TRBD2	CASSLAGLGNLRSNEQFF	TGTGCCAGCAGCTTAGCGGGACTAGGAAACCTCCGAAGTAATGAGCAGTTCTTC
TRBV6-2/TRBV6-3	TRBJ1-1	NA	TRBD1	CASSSPPTGSSEAFF	TGTGCCAGCAGTTCCCCGCCGACAGGGAGTTCTGAAGCTTTCTTT
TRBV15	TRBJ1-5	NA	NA	CATSRDAGQPGPQHF	TGTGCCACCAGCAGAGACGCTGGGCAGCCCGGGCCCCAGCATTTT
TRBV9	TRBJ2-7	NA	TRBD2	CASSPASGGFEQYF	TGTGCCAGCAGCCCCGCTAGCGGGGGGTTCGAGCAGTACTTC
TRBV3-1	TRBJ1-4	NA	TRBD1	CASSQGRGREKLFF	TGTGCCAGCAGCCAAGGCAGGGGGCGTGAAAAACTGTTTTTT
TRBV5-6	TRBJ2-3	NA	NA	CASSLVRGSSTDTQYF	TGTGCCAGCAGCTTGGTGAGAGGATCTAGCACAGATACGCAGTATTTT
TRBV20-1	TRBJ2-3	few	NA	CSARAQRVFKDTQYF	TGCAGTGCTAGAGCCCAGCGGGTGTTCAAAGATACGCAGTATTTT
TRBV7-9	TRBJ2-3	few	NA	CASSPTRLADTQYF	TGTGCCAGCAGCCCTACTAGACTTGCAGATACGCAGTATTTT
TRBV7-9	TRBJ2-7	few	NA	CASSSDLYEQYF	TGTGCCAGCAGCTCAGACCTTTACGAGCAGTACTTC
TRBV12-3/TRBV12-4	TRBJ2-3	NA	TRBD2	CASSFGRGGADTQYF	TGTGCCAGCAGTTTTGGGCGGGGGGGCGCAGATACGCAGTATTTT
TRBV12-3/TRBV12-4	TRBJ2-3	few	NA	CASSPDGGLIDTQYF	TGTGCCAGCAGTCCTGACGGTGGTTTGATAGATACGCAGTATTTT